This T cell receptor (beta chain) came from a study of T-cell reconstitution after alpha-beta-depleted transplantation in children. Notes on the study in general: Several patients had high TCRbeta diversity at day 60; it came from surviving recipient T cells and thymic progenitors.

A TCRbeta library incorporating unique molecular identifiers was prepared. TCRdb re-analysed the PCR reads in MiXCR, keeping a single row per CDR3 protein. The data show about 400,000 distinct CDR3 sequences, about 16% seen once. In the case of this clonotype: Antigen unknown.

Source: PBMCs, mostly from graft donor cells, taken 360 days after TCRalphabeta/CD19-depleted stem cell transplant. The sequence was obtained from a boy under two years old who had a stem cell transplant for Wiskott-Aldrich syndrome, so the T cells may come from the graft donor.

Here the CDR3 reads CASSQGSVGGAQYF. CDR3 nucleotides: TGTGCCAGCAGCCAAGGGAGCGTGGGGGGGGCCCAGTACTTC. The V call is TRBV3-1, the J call TRBJ2-5; 7 bases are shared with TRBD2. V lost 1 base, J lost 9 bases, and 8 bases stayed unmatched. This CDR3 has 14 residues. CDR1 and CDR2 from the germline V gene are LGHDT and YNNKEL (reference sequence).